The 31 T cell receptor beta chains reported below all come from one sample, sequenced in a study of neoadjuvant nivolumab and ipilimumab in lung cancer. Only in-frame clones appear in the TCRdb table, and some are missing; sequencing was by immunoSEQ multiplex PCR. This sample carries 25,000 or so clones, more than 80% of them seen once, and the ten largest clones take around 5%. Sequencing used tumor tissue, obtained after neoadjuvant nivolumab, alone or with ipilimumab, at or shortly before surgery. Receptors were obtained from an adult with non-small cell lung cancer.

A single count supports this clone. The V gene is TRBV29-1, the J gene TRBJ1-5; D perhaps matches TRBD1 (6 bases). Germline V gene sequence: CDR1 SQVTM, CDR2 ANQGSEA. Trimming removed 7 bases from V and 6 bases from J, with 22 bases in between. The CDR3 has 15 amino acids. CDR3 sequence: CSAPLLAGVTQPQHF. The CDR3 DNA is TGCAGCGCCCCCCTCTTAGCAGGGGTTACTCAGCCCCAGCATTTT.

The genes are TRBV11-3 and TRBJ1-2; D uncertain. The V and J ends lost 1 base and 5 bases respectively, with 8 bases between them. Germline loops: CDR1 SGHNT, CDR2 YENEEA. This CDR3 has 13 amino acids. The CDR3 sequence: CASSLGGGYGYTF. CDR3 coding DNA: TGTGCCAGCAGCTTAGGGGGAGGATATGGCTACACCTTC.

The V and J genes are TRBV6-1 and TRBJ2-7, with 13 nucleotides matching TRBD2. Germline V gene lookup returns CDR1 MNHNS and CDR2 SASEGT. J lost 0 bases, V lost 4 bases, and 3 bases had no gene match. The CDR3 runs to 16 residues. CDR3 sequence: CASSGRTSGSSYEQYF. The CDR3 region has the DNA TGTGCCAGCAGTGGCCGGACTAGCGGGAGCTCCTACGAGCAGTACTTC.

This chain joins TRBV30 and TRBJ1-5; D is possibly TRBD1 (5 bases). CDR3 length: 15 amino acids. The germline gives CDR1 GTSNPN, CDR2 SVGIG (reference sequence). V was cut by 0 bases and J by 2 bases, with 11 bases left in between. CDR3 residues: CAWSVLGGGNQPQHF. The CDR3 DNA follows: TGTGCCTGGAGTGTACTTGGAGGGGGCAATCAGCCCCAGCATTTT.

The rearrangement links TRBV5-6 to TRBJ1-2; the D is unclear. Trimming pared 2 bases from V and 1 base from J, leaving 12 bases between. There are 15 residues in the CDR3. The germline CDR1 and CDR2 sequences are SGHDT and YYEEEE. The CDR3 here is CASSLVGFVNYGYTF. CDR3 bases: TGTGCCAGCAGCTTAGTTGGGTTCGTTAACTATGGCTACACCTTC.

V usage is TRBV5-4 and J usage is TRBJ2-1, with TRBD2 matching 7 bases. V shed 4 bases and J 1 base; nucleotides not matched to a gene: 5. The CDR3 consists of 15 residues. From germline, CDR1 is SGHNT and CDR2 YYREEE (reference sequence). CDR3 nucleotide sequence: TGTGCCAGCAGCAGTTCTAGCGGATCCTACAATGAGCAGTTCTTC. Residues: CASSSSSGSYNEQFF.

The chain recombines TRBV6-6 with TRBJ1-1; the match to TRBD1 covers 7 bases. The CDR3 loop spans 13 amino acids. Per the germline V gene, CDR1 is MNHNY and CDR2 is SVGAGI (reference sequence). J was trimmed by 4 bases and V by 8 bases; bases with no gene match: 7. DNA of the CDR3: TGTGCCAGCGCGAGAGGGGGCGGCACTGAAGCTTTCTTT. Protein sequence: CASARGGGTEAFF.

This chain joins TRBV7-8 and TRBJ2-1, with D maybe TRBD2 (5 bases). The germline V and J ends were trimmed by 3 bases and 4 bases, with 10 bases remaining between them. Germline lookup yields CDR1 SGHVS and CDR2 FQNEAQ. CDR3 length: 14 residues. DNA for the CDR3: TGTGCCAGCAGCTTTGGACTCAATTACAATGAGCAGTTCTTC. It is translated as CASSFGLNYNEQFF.

The V gene is TRBV5-1, the J gene TRBJ2-1; 11 bases are shared with TRBD2. The length of the CDR3 is 15 residues. Germline V gene data show CDR1 as SGHRS and CDR2 as YFSETQ. V lost 0 bases to trimming and J lost 12 bases; unmatched junction nucleotides: 8. CDR3 residues: CASSLALAGESGQFF. The DNA for the CDR3 is TGCGCCAGCAGCTTGGCACTAGCGGGGGAGTCGGGGCAGTTCTTC.

The CDR3: CASSPKTGTNQPQHF. CDR3 bases: TGTGCCAGCTCACCAAAGACAGGGACTAATCAGCCCCAGCATTTT. The genes are TRBV18 and TRBJ1-5; 7 nucleotides line up with TRBD1. In germline, CDR1 is KGHSH, CDR2 LQKENI. CDR3 size: 15 residues. V was pared by 2 bases and J by 4 bases, with 5 bases of the junction left unmatched.

The chain has TRBV2 and TRBJ2-7; unclear D gene. Germline V gene data show CDR1 as SNHLY and CDR2 as FYNNEI. The CDR3 has 18 residues. V dropped 2 bases and J dropped 4 bases, with 24 bases sitting between them. The CDR3 DNA is TGTGCCAGCAGTGAATACCGGGCCACATTCTCGATACGTTACGAGCAGTACTTC. It codes for CASSEYRATFSIRYEQYF. Using reference TRBV2 and TRBJ2-7 for the parts outside the CDR3, the full variable domain is EPEVTQTPSHQVTQMGQEVILRCVPISNHLYFYWYRQILGQKVEFLVSFYNNEISEKSEIFDDQFSVERPDGSNFTLKIRSTKLEDSAMYFCASSEYRATFSIRYEQYFGPGTRLTVT.

The chain uses TRBV7-2 and TRBJ2-1; 8 positions agree with TRBD2. The CDR3 covers 15 residues. V dropped 1 base and J dropped 6; count of bases not matched to a gene: 5. CDR1 is SGHTA, CDR2 FQGNSA, per germline. The CDR3 DNA is TGTGCCAGCAGCTTAGGACTAGCGCAAGTCAATGAGCAGTTCTTC. Amino acid sequence: CASSLGLAQVNEQFF. The variable domain in full, with the rest retrieved from reference TRBV7-2 and TRBJ2-1, is GAGVSQSPSNKVTEKGKDVELRCDPISGHTALYWYRQSLGQGLEFLIYFQGNSAPDKSGLPSDRFSAERTGGSVSTLTIQRTQQEDSAVYLCASSLGLAQVNEQFFGPGTRLTVL.

The chain has TRBV6-5 and TRBJ2-5; D is unclear. V lost 4 bases and J 5 bases, leaving 5 bases between the germline ends. CDR1 is MNHEY and CDR2 is SVGAGI in the germline V gene. The CDR3 contains 11 residues. In DNA, the CDR3 is TGTGCCAGCAGTTTCCGGGAGACCCAGTACTTC. Protein: CASSFRETQYF.

The chain employs TRBV19 and TRBJ2-7; 8 bases map to TRBD1. Germline trimming cut 4 bases from V and 2 bases from J; bases unmatched to any gene: 10. Germline V gene lookup returns CDR1 LNHDA and CDR2 SQIVND (reference sequence). The CDR3 sequence is 16 residues long. CDR3 region: CASSTRAGGDTYEQYF. The CDR3 nucleotides read TGTGCCAGTAGTACCCGGGCAGGGGGCGATACCTACGAGCAGTACTTC.

The V and J genes are TRBV19 and TRBJ2-7, with D perhaps assigned TRBD1 or TRBD2 (5 bases each). The germline gives CDR1 LNHDA, CDR2 SQIVND (reference sequence). CDR3 length equals 16 residues. The germline V and J ends were trimmed by 1 base and 0 bases, with 13 bases remaining between them. The CDR3 protein is CASSIGGDQSSYEQYF. In nucleotides, the CDR3 is TGTGCCAGTAGTATAGGAGGGGACCAGAGCTCCTACGAGCAGTACTTC.

This chain links TRBV6-4 with TRBJ2-2; D uncertain. V was trimmed by 4 bases and J by 6 bases, leaving 9 bases between them. Germline CDR1 reads MRHNA; CDR2 reads SNTAGT. This CDR3 has 13 residues. CDR3 loop: CASSAGYAGELFF. The CDR3 DNA reads TGTGCCAGCAGTGCCGGGTACGCCGGGGAGCTGTTTTTT.

This clone came up once. The chain links TRBV4-3 to TRBJ2-3; 8 bases align to TRBD2. The length of the CDR3 is 18 residues. Looked up from germline, CDR1 is LGHNA and CDR2 is YSLEER. The trim removed 0 bases at V and 3 bases at J, leaving 11 bases unmatched. CDR3 sequence reads: CASSQEMPSGPSTDTQYF. The CDR3 region has the DNA TGCGCCAGCAGCCAAGAAATGCCTAGCGGGCCTTCGACAGATACGCAGTATTTT.

There are a few counts of this clone. The chain is built from TRBV7-8 and TRBJ2-1; D not resolved. Germline V gives CDR1 SGHVS, CDR2 FQNEAQ. CDR3 length: 17 amino acids. Trimming removed 4 bases at V and 5 bases at J, with 21 bases between. The CDR3 sequence: CASSSYISGPDDNEQFF. In DNA form, the CDR3 reads TGTGCCAGCAGCTCGTACATCTCAGGTCCAGATGACAATGAGCAGTTCTTC.

V gene TRBV19 combines with J gene TRBJ2-7, with unresolved D. Trimming took off 4 bases at V and 3 bases at J, with 16 bases between the two ends. Germline-derived CDR1 and CDR2 are LNHDA and SQIVND (reference sequence). The CDR3 runs to 15 residues. CDR3 region: CASSTLGSSLYEQYF. DNA for the CDR3: TGTGCCAGTAGTACCTTAGGCAGCAGCCTCTACGAGCAGTACTTC. The variable domain in full, completed from reference TRBV19 and TRBJ2-7, reads DGGITQSPKYLFRKEGQNVTLSCEQNLNHDAMYWYRQDPGQGLRLIYYSQIVNDFQKGDIAEGYSVSREKKESFPLTVTSAQKNPTAFYLCASSTLGSSLYEQYFGPGTRLTVT.

The rearrangement uses TRBV5-1 and TRBJ2-2, with TRBD2 as a possible D gene (6 bases). The CDR3 totals 15 residues. CDR1 and CDR2 from the germline V gene are SGHRS and YFSETQ. Trimming stripped 1 base from V and 3 bases from J, with 10 bases between. The CDR3 nucleotides read TGCGCCAGCAGCTTGACTAGCCAGTACACCGGGGAGCTGTTTTTT. Amino acid sequence: CASSLTSQYTGELFF.

V usage is TRBV27 and J usage is TRBJ2-4; D uncertain. Looked up from germline, CDR1 is MNHEY and CDR2 is SMNVEV (reference sequence). CDR3 length equals 11 residues. V was clipped by 2 bases and J by 13 bases, with 9 bases between them. In nucleotides, the CDR3 is TGTGCCAGCAGTTTAGCAGGCATCCAGTACTTC. As protein: CASSLAGIQYF.

CDR3 sequence (DNA): TGCAGCGTCGCGACAGGGGACAGACAGCCCCAGCATTTT. Its protein is CSVATGDRQPQHF. This chain uses TRBV29-1 with TRBJ1-5; TRBD1 aligns across 8 bases. V shed 6 bases, J shed 7 bases, and the junction held 8 bases outside the gene matches. Germline V CDR1 and CDR2: SQVTM, ANQGSEA. The CDR3 sequence is 13 residues long.

This clone was detected once. The chain is built from TRBV29-1 and TRBJ2-7; D possibly corresponds to TRBD1 (7 bases). Trimming took 0 bases from V and 3 from J, leaving 15 bases between them. CDR1 and CDR2 (germline): SQVTM, ANQGSEA. This CDR3 has 15 residues. CDR3 in amino acids: CSVEEGRGTHYEQYF. DNA of the CDR3: TGCAGCGTTGAAGAGGGCAGGGGGACTCACTACGAGCAGTACTTC.

The chain uses TRBV28 and TRBJ2-5; D may be TRBD1 (5 bases). There are 13 residues in the CDR3. From germline, CDR1 is MDHEN and CDR2 SYDVKM. The V end lost 0 bases, the J end lost 3 bases, and 5 bases lay between the germline ends. The CDR3 loop is CASSLWTEETQYF. The CDR3 bases are TGTGCCAGCAGTTTATGGACAGAAGAGACCCAGTACTTC. The whole variable domain, filled in from reference TRBV28 and TRBJ2-5, reads DVKVTQSSRYLVKRTGEKVFLECVQDMDHENMFWYRQDPGLGLRLIYFSYDVKMKEKGDIPEGYSVSREKKERFSLILESASTNQTSMYLCASSLWTEETQYFGPGTRLLVL.

The J gene is TRBJ2-5, the V gene TRBV11-2; the match to TRBD2 covers 13 bases. Germline V gene sequence: CDR1 SGHAT, CDR2 FQNNGV. Losses at the gene ends were 4 bases for V and 5 bases for J; bases not matched to a gene: 7. The CDR3 contains 16 residues. The CDR3 DNA is TGTGCCAGCAGCTGGGGAACTAGCGGGAGGGGGGAGACCCAGTACTTC. Protein sequence: CASSWGTSGRGETQYF.

The V gene is TRBV7-9, the J gene TRBJ1-4; D is unclear. The CDR3 runs to 15 residues. With 3 bases removed from V and 8 bases from J, the gap between germline ends came to 16 bases. Germline CDR1 SEHNR, CDR2 FQNEAQ (reference sequence). CDR3 DNA sequence: TGTGCCAGCAGCTTGCCTAGTGACGCGGCGGAAAAACTGTTTTTT. This codes for CASSLPSDAAEKLFF.

This clone was seen just once. The genes are TRBV5-1 and TRBJ2-3, with TRBD1 as a possible D gene (6 bases). Germline V gives CDR1 SGHRS, CDR2 YFSETQ. The V gene lost 3 bases and the J gene lost 2 bases, with 13 bases spanning the gap. The CDR3 length is 15 residues. The CDR3 DNA reads as TGCGCCAGCAGCTCGACCACAGGGCCCACAGATACGCAGTATTTT. It codes for CASSSTTGPTDTQYF.

The chain is built from TRBV10-3 and TRBJ2-6, with D possibly TRBD2 on 6 matching bases. The length of the CDR3 is 16 residues. Trimming stripped 6 bases from V and 0 bases from J, with 12 bases between. The V gene's germline CDR1 is ENHRY and CDR2 SYGVKD. The CDR3 DNA follows: TGTGCCATCAGAGCGGACGGGAGCTCTGGGGCCAACGTCCTGACTTTC. Protein sequence: CAIRADGSSGANVLTF.

J is TRBJ2-1 and V is TRBV4-1; TRBD2 matches 16 bases. Germline CDR1 MGHRA, CDR2 YSYEKL. This CDR3 comprises 16 residues. V lost 5 bases, J lost 8 bases, and 6 bases stayed unmatched. Written as DNA, the CDR3 is TGCGCCAGCAGCGGGGGACTAGCGGGAGGGCCCTATGAGCAGTTCTTC. This encodes CASSGGLAGGPYEQFF.

This rearrangement joins TRBV7-2 to TRBJ2-5; tentative D call: TRBD2 (5 bases). Per the germline V gene, CDR1 is SGHTA and CDR2 is FQGNSA. The CDR3 totals 14 residues. Trimming took 1 base from V and 1 from J, leaving 7 bases between them. The CDR3 sequence is CASSLGGSQETQYF. CDR3 in DNA: TGTGCCAGCAGCTTAGGAGGGTCCCAAGAGACCCAGTACTTC.

In this sample, this clone turned up once. The rearrangement links TRBV6-4 to TRBJ1-5; the match to TRBD1 covers 7 bases. The length of the CDR3 is 14 residues. V shed 5 bases, J shed 5 bases, and the junction held 6 bases outside the gene matches. Germline V gene lookup returns CDR1 MRHNA and CDR2 SNTAGT. CDR3 nucleotides: TGTGCCAGCAGTAAACAGGGGACTGATCAGCCCCAGCATTTT. This gives the protein CASSKQGTDQPQHF.